These 32 T cell receptor beta chains share one sample of origin, sequenced in a study of spatial heterogeneity in lung cancer. The study, taken as a whole, reports: It was found that expanded intratumoral alpha and beta TCR counts tracked tumor mutation counts.

TCRdb itself ran the 5' RACE reads through MiXCR, one entry per CDR3 protein. The sample consists of 3,800 or so distinct CDR3 sequences, roughly 5.5% of them appearing once. The time point denotes: sample taken at primary tumor resection. No antigens are known for them. The sequencing used lung tumor tissue, collected at surgery. Source of these receptors: a female donor with early-stage non-small cell lung cancer.

In its sample, this clonotype was seen a few times. As an off-target read in a library built for alpha chains, this beta chain has a frequency of little significance. The gene calls are TRBV2 and TRBJ2-3; 10 bases line up with TRBD2. After removal of 7 bases from V and 6 bases from J, the junction contained 7 bases not matched to a gene. There are 14 residues in the CDR3. Germline CDR1 is SNHLY and CDR2 is FYNNEI. This chain's CDR3 is CASNLAGVDDTQYF. CDR3 coding DNA: TGTGCCAGCAACCTAGCGGGAGTCGACGATACGCAGTATTTT.

By share of the sample, this clonotype is medium-sized. Because this beta chain is a stray read in a library intended to capture alpha chains, its abundance should not be given much weight. CDR3 region: CASSLAGTGTDTQYF. CDR3 DNA: TGTGCCAGCAGTTTAGCCGGGACCGGAACAGATACGCAGTATTTT. The V gene is TRBV12-3 or TRBV12-4, the J gene TRBJ2-3, with D possibly called TRBD1 or TRBD2 (5 bases each). Deletions cut 0 bases from V and 3 bases from J, with 10 bases between. The CDR3 consists of 15 residues.

This clonotype was seen ten or more times. For a library built for alpha chains, this beta chain is a stray read; little rests on its size. V and J are TRBV11-3 and TRBJ2-7; tentative D call: TRBD2 (5 bases). Trimming pared 3 bases from V and 3 bases from J, leaving 9 bases between. In germline, CDR1 is SGHNT, CDR2 YENEEA. The CDR3 runs 13 residues. The CDR3 is CASSFSGGYEQYF. In nucleotides, the CDR3 is TGTGCCAGCAGCTTCTCCGGAGGCTACGAGCAGTACTTC.

This clonotype came up many times. The junction does not match germline at one end; this may be a read error. This beta chain is off target for a library built for alpha chains, so its abundance means little. The chain employs TRBV10-3 and TRBJ1-1, with D unclear. This CDR3 has 11 residues. The germline V gene has CDR1 ENHRY and CDR2 SYGVKD. CDR3 DNA sequence: TGTGCCATCAGTGAGTACCACAGCCAGATTTTT. Amino acids: CAISEYHSQIF.

This clonotype is medium-sized in the sample. Little can be read into the size of this beta chain, an off-target read in a library designed for alpha chains. The chain recombines TRBV19 with TRBJ1-2, with D tentatively TRBD1 (6 bases). CDR1 LNHDA and CDR2 SQIVND come from the germline V gene (reference sequence). The V end lost 4 bases, the J end lost 8 bases, and 14 bases lay between the germline ends. This CDR3 has 13 amino acids. CDR3: CASSNDRRQGYTF. For the CDR3, the DNA is TGTGCCAGTAGTAACGACAGGCGACAAGGCTACACCTTC.

This clonotype is medium-sized (0.01 to 0.1%) in the sample. This beta chain is an off-target read within a library intended for alpha chains, so its frequency means little. The genes are TRBV20-1 and TRBJ1-5; D is undetermined. Germline V lookup: CDR1 DFQATT, CDR2 SNEGSKA (reference sequence). V gave up 3 bases and J gave up 4 bases, with 16 bases separating them. There are 15 residues in the CDR3. CDR3 in amino acids: CSARLYPDTNQPQHF. The CDR3 nucleotides read TGCAGTGCTAGGCTCTACCCCGATACTAATCAGCCCCAGCATTTT.

In the case of this clonotype: This beta chain is a stray sequence in a library constructed for alpha chains; its clone size is not meaningful. The genes are TRBV27 and TRBJ1-5; D is unresolved. With 5 bases removed from V and 6 bases from J, the gap between germline ends came to 17 bases. This CDR3 has 15 amino acids. Germline V gene sequence: CDR1 MNHEY, CDR2 SMNVEV (reference sequence). The CDR3 region is CASSAAHGLTQPQHF. The CDR3 coding sequence is TGTGCCAGCAGTGCGGCACACGGATTAACTCAGCCCCAGCATTTT.

This clonotype is medium-sized by share. The size of this beta chain means little, since it is a stray read in a library made for alpha chains. The chain couples TRBV2 to TRBJ2-5, with TRBD1 matching 10 bases. CDR1 is SNHLY and CDR2 is FYNNEI in the germline V gene. V was pared by 4 bases and J by 4 bases, with 3 bases of the junction left unmatched. The CDR3 runs 14 residues. CDR3 loop: CASSGQGAGETQYF. The CDR3 nucleotides read TGTGCCAGCAGTGGACAGGGGGCAGGAGAGACCCAGTACTTC.

This clonotype occurred a few times. Because this beta chain is a stray read in a library intended to capture alpha chains, its abundance should not be given much weight. V is TRBV18 and J is TRBJ2-1; TRBD1 agrees at 10 bases. Germline CDR1 reads KGHSH; CDR2 reads LQKENI. There are 18 residues in the CDR3. V gave up 8 bases and J gave up 3 bases; unmatched junction bases: 16. CDR3 DNA sequence: TGTGCCAGCCAGGGACAGGGGTCCCCGACTAGCAGCTACAATGAGCAGTTCTTC. It specifies CASQGQGSPTSSYNEQFF.

This clonotype was counted ten times or more. This beta chain turned up in a library designed for alpha chains; as an off-target read, its abundance says little. The chain links TRBV5-1 to TRBJ2-2, with TRBD2 matching over 8 bases. This CDR3 contains 19 residues. Germline values: CDR1 SGHRS, CDR2 YFSETQ. V shed 0 bases and J 2 bases; nucleotides not matched to a gene: 12. The DNA of the CDR3 is TGCGCCAGCAGCTTGGTGCCCCTAGCGGGCCGTTTAAACACCGGGGAGCTGTTTTTT. Its protein is CASSLVPLAGRLNTGELFF.

This clonotype was found many times. This beta chain is an off-target read within a library intended for alpha chains, so its frequency means little. This chain links TRBV9 with TRBJ2-2; D remains ambiguous. V shed 0 bases and J shed 7 bases, with 4 bases lying between them. Germline loops: CDR1 SGDLS, CDR2 YYNGEE. CDR3 size: 12 residues. CDR3 residues: CASSVVNGELFF. The CDR3 DNA sequence: TGTGCCAGCAGCGTAGTGAACGGGGAGCTGTTTTTT.

By sample fraction, this clonotype is medium-sized. With the library built for alpha chains, this beta chain is off target and its frequency is not meaningful. The chain carries TRBV14 and TRBJ1-1; unclear D gene. This CDR3 is 12 amino acids long. The V gene's germline CDR1 is SGHDN and CDR2 FVKESK. Trimming removed 2 bases at V and 5 bases at J, with 6 bases between. The CDR3 DNA reads as TGTGCCAGCAGCCAACGTAGGACTGAAGCTTTCTTT. The encoded protein is CASSQRRTEAFF.

Concerning this clonotype itself: With the library built for alpha chains, this beta chain is off target and its frequency is not meaningful. The chain carries TRBV6-1 and TRBJ1-3; TRBD1 aligns across 7 bases. The V segment lost 6 bases and the J segment 1 base; nucleotides outside the gene matches: 3. The germline CDR1 and CDR2 sequences are MNHNS and SASEGT. CDR3 length equals 14 residues. Written as DNA, the CDR3 is TGTGCCAGCAGGACAGGGTATTCTGGAAACACCATATATTTT. Protein: CASRTGYSGNTIYF.

Relative to its sample, this clonotype is medium-sized. A library prepared for alpha chains yielded this beta chain as an off-target read; its size is of little meaning. This chain uses TRBV12-3 or TRBV12-4 with TRBJ1-5; 7 positions agree with TRBD1. The CDR3 totals 14 residues. V was pared by 1 base and J by 5 bases, with 2 bases of the junction left unmatched. DNA of the CDR3: TGTGCCAGCAGTTTAGACAGGGGATATCAGCCCCAGCATTTT. Translation gives CASSLDRGYQPQHF.

Concerning this clonotype: Because the library targeted alpha chains, this beta chain is an off-target read whose size means little. The chain carries TRBV27 and TRBJ2-7, with 7 nucleotides matching TRBD1. CDR1 is MNHEY and CDR2 is SMNVEV in the germline V gene (reference sequence). The CDR3 spans 13 residues. The junction had 4 bases not matched to a gene; V was cut back by 3 bases and J by 5 bases. The CDR3, as DNA: TGTGCCAGCAGTTTGAACAGGGGCAACGAGCAGTACTTC. Encoded protein: CASSLNRGNEQYF.

By its share, this clonotype is medium-sized. This beta chain is a stray read from a library made for alpha chains; its abundance is not meaningful. This chain links TRBV28 with TRBJ2-5; 10 bases fit TRBD2. V lost 6 bases, J lost 6 bases, and 13 bases stayed unmatched. Germline CDR1 and CDR2: MDHEN and SYDVKM. The CDR3 has 16 residues. CDR3 DNA sequence: TGTGCCAGCAGCCAAAAGGGGCTAGCGGGAGTAAAGACCCAGTACTTC. Translation gives CASSQKGLAGVKTQYF. The full variable domain, with the rest looked up from reference TRBV28 and TRBJ2-5, is DVKVTQSSRYLVKRTGEKVFLECVQDMDHENMFWYRQDPGLGLRLIYFSYDVKMKEKGDIPEGYSVSREKKERFSLILESASTNQTSMYLCASSQKGLAGVKTQYFGPGTRLLVL.

Concerning this clonotype itself: Found in a library prepared for alpha chains, this beta chain is an off-target read, and its abundance has little meaning. The chain links TRBV28 to TRBJ2-7, with D possibly matching TRBD1 (5 bases). V lost 4 bases and J lost 5, with 6 bases in between. CDR1 and CDR2 (germline): MDHEN, SYDVKM. CDR3 length: 11 amino acids. CDR3 DNA sequence: TGTGCCAGCAGTTCAGGGAACGAGCAGTACGTC. Translation: CASSSGNEQYV.

This clonotype was detected ten times or more. Since the library was made to target alpha chains, this beta chain is a stray read and its abundance is not meaningful. The chain has TRBV6-4 and TRBJ2-3; the D is unclear. The germline V and J ends were trimmed by 3 bases and 0 bases, with 4 bases remaining between them. The germline gives CDR1 MRHNA, CDR2 SNTAGT. The CDR3 extends over 13 amino acids. The CDR3 is CASSERSTDTQYF. In nucleotides, the CDR3 is TGTGCCAGCAGTGAAAGGAGCACAGATACGCAGTATTTT.

By share, this clonotype counts as medium-sized. Because this beta chain is a stray read in a library intended to capture alpha chains, its abundance should not be given much weight. This chain links TRBV10-3 with TRBJ1-1, with TRBD1 matching 7 bases. The CDR3 is 14 amino acids. V trimming: 3 bases; J trimming: 1 base; junction bases outside the gene matches: 2. The V gene's germline CDR1 is ENHRY and CDR2 SYGVKD. CDR3 in amino acids: CAISDPGGNTEAFF. CDR3 DNA: TGTGCCATCAGTGATCCAGGGGGGAACACTGAAGCTTTCTTT.

This clonotype rates as medium-sized (0.01 to 0.1%). Since it is a stray read in a library aimed at alpha chains, this beta chain has a size that is not meaningful. J is TRBJ2-7 and V is TRBV20-1; a possible D gene is TRBD2 (5 bases). CDR3 length equals 14 residues. The V gene's germline CDR1 is DFQATT and CDR2 SNEGSKA (reference sequence). V was shortened by 4 bases and J by 0 bases, with 13 bases between the two germline ends. The CDR3 is CSAMEVTSSYEQYF. CDR3 DNA: TGCAGTGCTATGGAGGTCACCAGCTCCTACGAGCAGTACTTC.

This clonotype is medium-sized (0.01 to 0.1%) in the sample. This beta chain is an off-target read within a library intended for alpha chains, so its frequency means little. This chain uses TRBV28 with TRBJ1-4; possible D gene TRBD1, 6 bases. V lost 8 bases, J lost 5 bases, and 15 bases lay in between. Germline V gene sequence: CDR1 MDHEN, CDR2 SYDVKM. There are 14 residues in the CDR3. The CDR3 is CASGADSPNEKLFF. The CDR3 DNA reads TGTGCCAGCGGAGCGGACAGCCCGAATGAAAAACTGTTTTTT.

This clonotype qualifies as medium-sized. As an off-target read in a library built for alpha chains, this beta chain has a frequency of little significance. The rearrangement joins TRBV11-3 to TRBJ2-3; 8 nucleotides line up with TRBD2. V shed 3 bases, J shed 3 bases, and the junction held 8 bases outside the gene matches. This CDR3 is built from 16 residues. Germline CDR1 is SGHNT and CDR2 is YENEEA. This chain's CDR3 is CASSLGASGFTDTQYF. The CDR3 nucleotides read TGTGCCAGCAGCTTGGGGGCTAGCGGGTTTACAGATACGCAGTATTTT.

By share, this clonotype ranks as medium-sized. The library was prepared for alpha chains; this beta chain is a stray read, so its frequency means little. The chain is built from TRBV6-5 and TRBJ1-4; no reliable D call. The CDR3 consists of 11 residues. Looked up from germline, CDR1 is MNHEY and CDR2 is SVGAGI. V dropped 5 bases and J dropped 5 bases, with 3 bases sitting between them. CDR3 DNA sequence: TGTGCCAGCAGTGAAAATGAAAAACTGTTTTTT. Protein: CASSENEKLFF.

This clonotype is classed as large. A library prepared for alpha chains yielded this beta chain as an off-target read; its size is of little meaning. The rearrangement uses TRBV11-2 and TRBJ2-3; 9 bases map to TRBD1. CDR3 length: 16 residues. From germline, CDR1 is SGHAT and CDR2 FQNNGV. The V and J ends lost 3 bases and 6 bases, in that order; junction bases with no gene match: 10. In nucleotides, the CDR3 is TGTGCCAGCAGCTTCCGCCCGGGACAGGGCTCGGATACGCAGTATTTT. As protein: CASSFRPGQGSDTQYF.

This clonotype is categorized as medium-sized. As an off-target read in a library built for alpha chains, this beta chain has a frequency of little significance. This chain uses TRBV4-1 with TRBJ2-5, with 10 bases aligning to TRBD2. The V gene's germline CDR1 is MGHRA and CDR2 YSYEKL. The CDR3 is made up of 18 amino acids. V lost 0 bases and J lost 3; bases outside the gene matches: 10. CDR3 nucleotide sequence: TGCGCCAGCAGCCAAGAACCCCCCCGGACTAGCGGAAAAGAGACCCAGTACTTC. Protein product: CASSQEPPRTSGKETQYF.

In its sample, this clonotype ranks as medium-sized. This beta chain turned up in a library designed for alpha chains; as an off-target read, its abundance says little. V is TRBV7-2 and J is TRBJ2-3; D call uncertain. The CDR3 is 14 residues long. Looked up from germline, CDR1 is SGHTA and CDR2 is FQGNSA. V dropped 3 bases and J dropped 1 base, with 8 bases sitting between them. CDR3 DNA: TGTGCCAGCAGCTTTGACCCAGGCACAGATACGCAGTATTTT. Translated, it gives CASSFDPGTDTQYF.

This clonotype is labeled medium-sized (0.01 to 0.1%). A library made for alpha chains picked up this beta chain off target, so its size means little. The chain has TRBV20-1 and TRBJ2-1; D gene unclear. The CDR3 contains 14 residues. From germline, CDR1 is DFQATT and CDR2 SNEGSKA (reference sequence). Trimming removed 3 bases at V and 5 bases at J, with 14 bases between. The CDR3 spells CSASWQVINNEQFF. CDR3 sequence (DNA): TGCAGTGCTAGCTGGCAGGTAATCAACAATGAGCAGTTCTTC.

This clonotype has ten or more counts. This beta chain was picked up by a library intended for alpha chains and is off target, so its count carries little meaning. This sequence joins TRBV5-1 and TRBJ2-1, with D uncertain. The CDR3 covers 15 residues. From germline, CDR1 is SGHRS and CDR2 YFSETQ. V lost 2 bases and J 3 bases, leaving 12 bases between the germline ends. In DNA, the CDR3 is TGCGCCAGCAGCTTTGATCAGACCATCTACAATGAGCAGTTCTTC. Protein sequence: CASSFDQTIYNEQFF.

Judged by abundance, this clonotype is medium-sized. Because the library targeted alpha chains, this beta chain is an off-target read whose size means little. The J gene is TRBJ2-7, the V gene TRBV14; TRBD1 aligns across 7 bases. The V segment lost 3 bases and the J segment 5 bases; nucleotides outside the gene matches: 4. The CDR3 consists of 13 residues. CDR1 and CDR2 (germline): SGHDN, FVKESK. This CDR3 is CASSHLGTDEQYF. CDR3 nucleotides: TGTGCCAGCAGCCATCTAGGGACAGACGAGCAGTACTTC.

This clonotype showed up just a few times. This beta chain represents an off-target read in a library built for alpha chains; its size is of limited meaning. This chain links TRBV29-1 with TRBJ2-3; D is possibly TRBD1 (5 bases). CDR1 and CDR2 (germline): SQVTM, ANQGSEA. V was clipped by 3 bases and J by 0 bases, with 10 bases between them. The CDR3 covers 14 residues. CDR3 loop: CSVENPGSTDTQYF. DNA for the CDR3: TGCAGCGTTGAGAACCCAGGGAGCACAGATACGCAGTATTTT.

On this clonotype itself: This beta chain is an unintended read in a library built for alpha chains; its size means little. The V gene is TRBV7-8, the J gene TRBJ2-3, with 9 bases aligning to TRBD1. CDR3 length: 16 residues. The germline CDR1 and CDR2 sequences are SGHVS and FQNEAQ. The V gene end was trimmed by 2 bases and the J gene end by 0 bases; junction bases not matched to a gene: 3. The CDR3 spells CASSLWGTGSTDTQYF. Written as DNA, the CDR3 is TGTGCCAGCAGCTTATGGGGGACAGGGAGCACAGATACGCAGTATTTT. The full variable domain, its missing parts supplied by reference TRBV7-8 and TRBJ2-3, is GAGVSQSPRYKVAKRGQDVALRCDPISGHVSLFWYQQALGQGPEFLTYFQNEAQLDKSGLPSDRFFAERPEGSVSTLKIQRTQQEDSAVYLCASSLWGTGSTDTQYFGPGTRLTVL.

Remarks on this clonotype: This beta chain is a stray read from a library made for alpha chains; its abundance is not meaningful. This rearrangement joins TRBV7-9 to TRBJ1-3, with D hard to call. There are 14 residues in the CDR3. Between the trimmed V and J ends, which lost 5 bases and 2 bases, there was a span of 10 bases. Germline V lookup: CDR1 SEHNR, CDR2 FQNEAQ (reference sequence). The CDR3 loop reads CASSNAGPGNTIYF. The CDR3 nucleotides are TGTGCCAGCAGCAACGCCGGGCCTGGAAACACCATATATTTT.